This entry describes one T cell receptor (beta chain). Its matching antigen is unknown. This record belongs to a study of T cells in localized non-small cell lung cancer. Study findings and constraints: Median around 56 top-100 tumor clones were shared with paired adjacent lung.

TCRdb keeps only in-frame clones here, not all; method: immunoSEQ multiplex PCR. The table records tens of thousands of clones, about 90% of them present only once. Germline CDR1 is SGHVS and CDR2 is FQNEAQ. This CDR3 is built from 15 residues. V was trimmed by 6 bases and J by 4 bases, leaving 16 bases between them. The chain employs TRBV7-8 and TRBJ1-3; D is possibly TRBD1 (6 bases). Sequencing was performed on peripheral blood, taken before any cancer treatment. The TCR sequence derives from a man aged 40 to 70 with stage I squamous cell lung carcinoma. CDR3 region: CASRFSTGPGNTIYF. The CDR3 DNA sequence: TGTGCCAGCAGATTTTCGACAGGACCCGGAAACACCATATATTTT. The whole variable domain, filled in from reference TRBV7-8 and TRBJ1-3, reads GAGVSQSPRYKVAKRGQDVALRCDPISGHVSLFWYQQALGQGPEFLTYFQNEAQLDKSGLPSDRFFAERPEGSVSTLKIQRTQQEDSAVYLCASRFSTGPGNTIYFGEGSWLTVV.